This is a list of T cell receptor beta chains from one sample in a study of T cells in Graves' hyperthyroidism and ophthalmopathy. TCRdb reprocessed the multiplex PCR reads with MiXCR, giving one entry per CDR3 protein. Among 490,000 or so distinct CDR3 sequences listed, about 20% were seen once. Sequencing was done on a sample of blood. These receptors originate from a woman aged 70-85 years with Graves' ophthalmopathy. Both conserved end residues are part of each CDR3. A D gene is named only where the DNA matches it firmly. Clone size is given for some rows only: seen once, a few or many times, or a class if the clone is expanded.

v_call	d_call	clone_size	j_call	cdr3_nt	cdr3_aa
TRBV20-1	TRBD2	-	TRBJ2-1	TGCAGTGCTAGAGATGGGTCGGGAGGGATGTATGAGCAGTTCTTC	CSARDGSGGMYEQFF
TRBV29-1	TRBD1	-	TRBJ2-1	TGCAGCGCTAGAACCGGGACAGGGGGCGTGGTTGAGCAGTTCTTC	CSARTGTGGVVEQFF
TRBV19	-	-	TRBJ1-6	TGTGCCAGTAGTTCCGCGGGCCGGCGGGAGTCACCCCTCCACTTT	CASSSAGRRESPLHF
TRBV30	TRBD1	few	TRBJ1-2	TGTGCCCGTTCTCAGGGGGACAGCTATGGCTACACCTTC	CARSQGDSYGYTF
TRBV28	-	many	TRBJ1-1	TGTGCCAGCAGTGTATCCTTATTGGGGTGGCGAACTGAAGCTTTCTTT	CASSVSLLGWRTEAFF
TRBV5-4	TRBD1	-	TRBJ2-3	TGTGCCAGCAGCTCGGGGACAGACTATAGCACAGATACGCAGTATTTT	CASSSGTDYSTDTQYF
TRBV7-9	TRBD1	-	TRBJ1-1	TGTGCCAGCAGAGGACAGGACACTGAAGCTTTCTTT	CASRGQDTEAFF
TRBV5-4	-	-	TRBJ1-2	TGTGCCAGCAGCTCTCACGGGACCGATGGCTACACCTTC	CASSSHGTDGYTF
TRBV11-2	TRBD1	-	TRBJ1-2	TGTGCCAGCAGCTCCCCCTGGGGACAGGGGAACTATGGCTACACCTTC	CASSSPWGQGNYGYTF
TRBV5-6	-	-	TRBJ2-3	TGTGCCAGCTTTCATAGACGGGGGGATACGCAGTATTTT	CASFHRRGDTQYF
TRBV24-1	-	-	TRBJ1-1	TGTGCCACCAGTTACGGGCCGAACACTGAAGCTCTCTTT	CATSYGPNTEALF
TRBV20-1	-	few	TRBJ2-3	TGCAGTGCTAAAACAGGATTTATCACAGATACGCAGTATTTT	CSAKTGFITDTQYF
TRBV11-3	-	many	TRBJ2-3	TGTGCCAGCAGCTTAGACGGTGGGGGCACAGATACGCAGTATTTT	CASSLDGGGTDTQYF
TRBV12-3/TRBV12-4	-	-	TRBJ2-1	TGTGCCAGCAGACTAGGTTATAGTGAGCAGTTCTTC	CASRLGYSEQFF
TRBV6-1	-	many	TRBJ1-5	TGTGCCAGCAGTGGGGTCAGGAACTTCAATCAGCCCCAGCATTTT	CASSGVRNFNQPQHF
TRBV7-3	-	-	TRBJ1-2	TGTGCCAGCAGCCCAAGTAGGACAGAAAACTATGGCTACACCTTC	CASSPSRTENYGYTF
TRBV2	-	many	TRBJ2-2	TGTGCCAGCAGTGGTCAGGGGAGGGCCGGGGAGCTGTTTTTT	CASSGQGRAGELFF
TRBV7-2	TRBD2	many	TRBJ2-7	TGTGCCAGCAGCTTATGGGAGCGGGACGGGCAGTACTTC	CASSLWERDGQYF
TRBV11-2	-	many	TRBJ2-3	TGTGCCAGCAGCTTAGGCCACCCGGGGGCAGATACGCAGTATTTT	CASSLGHPGADTQYF
TRBV3-1	-	few	TRBJ1-4	TGTGCCAGCAGCCAATCGGAAAAACTGTTTTTT	CASSQSEKLFF
TRBV6-2/TRBV6-3	TRBD1	few	TRBJ2-2	TGTGCCAGCAAAGTGGACAGGGGGCGCACCGGGGAGCTGTTTTTT	CASKVDRGRTGELFF
TRBV6-1	TRBD1	few	TRBJ2-1	TGTGCCAGCAGGCTGGGACAGGGGGCCTCCAATGAGCAGTTCTTC	CASRLGQGASNEQFF
TRBV5-1	TRBD1	-	TRBJ2-7	TGCGCCAGCAGCCCCCCTGGACAGGGGAGAGAGCAGTACTTC	CASSPPGQGREQYF
TRBV11-2	-	-	TRBJ1-6	TGCGCCAGCAGCCAAGAATCTACAGGGCTCTCACCCCTCCACTTT	CASSQESTGLSPLHF
TRBV7-9	TRBD2	few	TRBJ2-1	TGTGCCAGCAGCGCATGGGGCCGGAGCGGGAGTCGGAATGAGCAGTTCTTC	CASSAWGRSGSRNEQFF
TRBV24-1	-	few	TRBJ2-1	TGTGCCACCAGTGCCGGGACTCCTCTAGAGGCCTACAATGAGCAGTTCTTC	CATSAGTPLEAYNEQFF
TRBV7-2	TRBD2	-	TRBJ2-2	TGTGCCAGCAGCATTACTAGCGGGACCGGGACCGGGGAGCTGTTTTTT	CASSITSGTGTGELFF
TRBV12-3/TRBV12-4	-	many	TRBJ1-1	TGTGCCAGCAGTTTCGGGGACTCAAACACTGAAGCTTTCTTT	CASSFGDSNTEAFF
TRBV7-6	-	-	TRBJ2-5	TGTGCCAGCAGCTTAGCGACGGGACCCTTCCAAGAGACCCAGTACTTC	CASSLATGPFQETQYF
TRBV3-1	-	-	TRBJ2-5	TGTGGAAGTGGGGTCGGAGAGACCCAGTACTTC	CGSGVGETQYF
TRBV7-2	-	few	TRBJ2-6	TGTGCCAGCAGCCCCCATAGGACCGGACACCCTGGGGCCAACGTCCTGACTTTC	CASSPHRTGHPGANVLTF
TRBV19	TRBD2	-	TRBJ2-1	TGTGCCAGTACCCCGGGGAGGGCGATGGGGAATGAGCAGTTCTTC	CASTPGRAMGNEQFF
TRBV19	-	-	TRBJ1-5	TGTGCCAGTAGTATTGATTCGGCATTCAATCAGCCCCAGCATTTT	CASSIDSAFNQPQHF
TRBV6-1	-	many	TRBJ1-2	TGTGCCAGCAGTGAAGGGTGGGGCGAACGTGGCTACACCTTC	CASSEGWGERGYTF
TRBV19	TRBD1	-	TRBJ2-7	TGTGCCAGTCAACGGACAGGCTACTACGAGCAGTACTTC	CASQRTGYYEQYF
TRBV20-1	-	few	TRBJ2-3	TGCAGTGCTCTGGGGGATACGCAGTATTTT	CSALGDTQYF
TRBV7-9	-	many	TRBJ2-5	TGTGCCAGCAGAACCGGGACGGAAAAGACCCAGTACTTC	CASRTGTEKTQYF
TRBV20-1	TRBD2	few	TRBJ2-7	TGCAGTGCTCTCTCTAGCGGGAGAACCTACGAGCAGTACTTC	CSALSSGRTYEQYF
TRBV6-6	-	-	TRBJ2-3	TGTGCCAGCAGTTACGGGCGGGCAGGCGGTGATACGCAGTATTTT	CASSYGRAGGDTQYF
TRBV20-1	-	few	TRBJ2-1	TGCAGTGCTTCCGCGGGCAAATCCATAGGGAATGAGCAGTTCTTC	CSASAGKSIGNEQFF
TRBV12-3/TRBV12-4	-	-	TRBJ2-6	TGTGCCAGCAGTTTGGCGGGGCGATCCTCTGGGGCCAACGTCCTGACTTTC	CASSLAGRSSGANVLTF
TRBV28	-	many	TRBJ1-1	TGTGCCAGCAGTTTATTTATTAGTTGGGGTAAGGTGAACACTGAAGCTTTCTTT	CASSLFISWGKVNTEAFF